Here is one T cell receptor beta chain with its context. This clonotype was seen only a few times. Its antigen has not been determined. Qualities for individual bases were not recorded, and no much larger clone is one base off. Synovial fluid samples were matched to blood samples from the same ankylosing spondylitis patients. The sequencing machine was an Illumina HiSeq 2500. TCR beta libraries were prepared by quantitative 5'-RACE with molecular barcodes. The study's processing was this. Disease-linked TCR variants were identified with a new computational method built on a probabilistic model of VDJ rearrangement. TCRdb's own reprocessing of the public reads used fastp at Q25 and MiXCR and kept productive beta chains. Each entry merges the rows of one CDR3 protein and shows their most common DNA and genes. The V and J calls, along with clone size, are taken from TCRdb and not from the paper's own processing. For this sample there are 150,000 to 200,000 distinct CDR3 sequences; around 32% appear just once. The ten largest clones add up to approximately 6% of the sample.

This entry comes from a study of CD8 T cells in ankylosing spondylitis (dated by TCRdb to 2016 to 2017). General notes on the study: The study profiled T cell receptor beta repertoires in healthy donors and ankylosing spondylitis patients to find disease-linked TCR variants. The whole study cohort included over 85 healthy donors and over 20 ankylosing spondylitis patients. Samples of peripheral blood were taken, and for ankylosing spondylitis patients, synovial fluid was collected as well.

Spanning cysteine to phenylalanine, the CDR3 consists of 16 amino acids. Only the CDR3 DNA is retained, 48 bases long and in frame from the first base. The germline V gene yields MDHEN for CDR1 and SYDVKM for CDR2. Cut back by 2 bases and 0 bases, the V and J ends lie 11 bases apart. Points the paper makes about the study in general: The disease-linked clones were reported to be significantly enriched in matched synovial fluid samples from ankylosing spondylitis patients. In peripheral blood, the disease-linked clones were found at relatively low frequencies and had a CD8+ phenotype. Some motif variants were previously reported in synovial fluid and blood of reactive arthritis patients, suggesting common disease-initiation mechanisms. Blood from ankylosing spondylitis patients appeared to be characterized by a TCR beta motif composed of under 10 highly homologous amino acid variants.

The TCR sequence derives from a male donor with ankylosing spondylitis. The rearrangement joined TRBV28 to TRBJ1-5; too little of a D gene remains to name it. What was sequenced was synovial fluid, either unsorted or a sorted T cell fraction (not recorded which). CDR3 protein: CASSLLQRLSNQPQHF. The DNA sequence follows: TGTGCCAGCAGTTTACTCCAGAGACTTAGCAATCAGCCCCAGCATTTT.